These 29 T cell receptor beta chains were sequenced from one sample in a study of cytomegalovirus exposure and HLA in healthy donors. With 60 Vbeta and 13 Jbeta primers, the PCR was carried out. Clones were read by immunoSEQ multiplex PCR, and TCRdb kept only the in-frame ones, dropping some. This sample has 200,000 or so clones; 70% to 90% occur once, and the top ten carry around 2%. Sequenced: PBMCs. The receptors here all came from a woman aged 18-30 years in good health and CMV-seropositive.

The genes are TRBV4-3 and TRBJ1-2; D call uncertain. The CDR3 covers 14 residues. Trimming removed 0 bases from V and 2 bases from J, with 7 bases in between. Germline CDR1 is LGHNA and CDR2 is YSLEER. The CDR3 sequence: CASSQDRRNYGYTF. CDR3 in DNA: TGCGCCAGCAGCCAAGACAGGAGGAACTATGGCTACACCTTC.

J is TRBJ2-2 and V is TRBV4-1; 14 nucleotides agree with TRBD2. The CDR3 runs to 17 residues. Trimming took 4 bases from V and 3 from J; bases not matched to a gene: 4. The germline V gene encodes CDR1 MGHRA and CDR2 YSYEKL. CDR3 sequence: CASSLGLAGGYTGELFF. The DNA of the CDR3 is TGCGCCAGCAGCCTTGGACTAGCGGGGGGTTACACCGGGGAGCTGTTTTTT.

The chain employs TRBV5-6 and TRBJ1-1, with 7 bases lining up with TRBD1. The CDR3 sequence is 13 residues long. After removal of 4 bases from V and 4 bases from J, the junction contained 4 bases not matched to a gene. The V gene's germline CDR1 is SGHDT and CDR2 YYEEEE. CDR3 DNA sequence: TGTGCCAGCAGCACCGGGACAGTCACTGAAGCTTTCTTT. Its protein is CASSTGTVTEAFF.

This sequence joins TRBV5-6 and TRBJ1-2; tentatively, D is TRBD1 (6 bases). The CDR3 spans 16 residues. The V and J ends lost 3 bases and 3 bases respectively, with 18 bases between them. CDR1 and CDR2 from the germline V gene are SGHDT and YYEEEE. CDR3 in DNA: TGTGCCAGCAGCTCCTCCGTCGGTTACAGGGACTATGGCTACACCTTC. Encoded protein: CASSSSVGYRDYGYTF.

The chain employs TRBV4-2 and TRBJ1-2, with D unclear. Germline loops: CDR1 LGHNA, CDR2 YNFKEQ. CDR3 length: 15 residues. Trimming stripped 0 bases from V and 6 bases from J, with 14 bases between. The CDR3 region is CASSQDSGEVDGYTF. The DNA of the CDR3 is TGTGCCAGCAGCCAAGATTCGGGAGAAGTCGATGGCTACACCTTC.

The rearrangement joins TRBV6-1 to TRBJ1-4, with D unclear. This CDR3 has 15 amino acids. Looked up from germline, CDR1 is MNHNS and CDR2 is SASEGT. The V gene lost 7 bases and the J gene lost 7 bases, with 19 bases spanning the gap. CDR3 protein: CASKQRTQYREKLFF. CDR3 bases: TGTGCCAGCAAGCAGCGGACCCAATATCGTGAAAAACTGTTTTTT.

This clone came up once. Other DNA sequences in the sample encode the same CDR3. This chain links TRBV6-1 with TRBJ2-1, with 9 bases matching TRBD2. This CDR3 is built from 14 residues. CDR1 is MNHNS and CDR2 is SASEGT in the germline V gene. Trimming cost V 8 bases and J 0 bases; bases outside gene matches: 2. This chain's CDR3 is CASRRGGSYNEQFF. In nucleotides, the CDR3 is TGTGCCAGCCGGCGGGGGGGCTCCTACAATGAGCAGTTCTTC.

The chain recombines TRBV30 with TRBJ1-1; the D gene is possibly TRBD1 (6 bases). The germline V and J ends were trimmed by 5 bases and 0 bases, with 16 bases remaining between them. CDR1 and CDR2 from the germline V gene are GTSNPN and SVGIG (reference sequence). The CDR3 totals 15 residues. In nucleotides, the CDR3 is TGTGCCTGGGAGCACAGGGCTGGGATGAACACTGAAGCTTTCTTT. Encoded protein: CAWEHRAGMNTEAFF.

This chain uses TRBV7-9 with TRBJ1-2; 7 bases match TRBD1. Trimming removed 10 bases from V and 7 bases from J; junction bases left unmatched: 6. The CDR3 contains 11 residues. From germline, CDR1 is SEHNR and CDR2 FQNEAQ (reference sequence). DNA for the CDR3: TGTGCCACCGACAGGGAAGGTGGCTACACCTTC. This sequence encodes CATDREGGYTF.

This chain links TRBV2 with TRBJ2-5; 8 bases map to TRBD2. Germline lookup yields CDR1 SNHLY and CDR2 FYNNEI. V lost 6 bases, J lost 5 bases, and 11 bases stayed unmatched. CDR3 size: 15 residues. For the CDR3, the DNA is TGTGCCAGCAGCGGGGGGGCACCCAACGGGGAGACCCAGTACTTC. Amino acids: CASSGGAPNGETQYF.

The table lists this clone with a count of one. This rearrangement joins TRBV7-9 to TRBJ1-4; D is perhaps TRBD1 (5 bases). CDR3 length equals 14 residues. V dropped 2 bases and J dropped 4 bases, with 8 bases sitting between them. Germline CDR1 is SEHNR and CDR2 is FQNEAQ (reference sequence). The CDR3 bases are TGTGCCAGCAGCTTACGGGGGGTTAATGAAAAACTGTTTTTT. As protein: CASSLRGVNEKLFF.

This clone has more than one count but fewer than ten. The chain links TRBV6-1 to TRBJ1-5; 8 nucleotides match TRBD1. After removal of 1 base from V and 6 bases from J, the junction contained 11 bases not matched to a gene. The CDR3 runs 17 residues. Germline V gives CDR1 MNHNS, CDR2 SASEGT. CDR3 sequence reads: CASSEVADREVGQPQHF. In DNA, the CDR3 is TGTGCCAGCAGTGAAGTAGCGGACAGGGAGGTAGGTCAGCCCCAGCATTTT.

This clone has only a few counts. V is TRBV27 and J is TRBJ1-2; D is perhaps TRBD1 (6 bases). This CDR3 is 15 amino acids long. Germline-derived CDR1 and CDR2 are MNHEY and SMNVEV (reference sequence). Trimming shortened V by 8 bases and J by 1 base, and 17 bases separated the two germline ends. In DNA, the CDR3 is TGTGCCAGCCGATACGCAGGGGCTAATAACTATGGCTACACCTTC. It encodes CASRYAGANNYGYTF.

This chain links TRBV11-2 with TRBJ2-1, with TRBD2 identical over 8 bases. Germline V lookup: CDR1 SGHAT, CDR2 FQNNGV. CDR3 length: 15 residues. Trimming at V came to 4 bases and at J to 8 bases, leaving 10 bases not matched to a gene. In DNA, the CDR3 is TGTGCCAGCAGCTCACCCCGGACTAGCCCGGATGAGCAGTTCTTC. It yields the protein CASSSPRTSPDEQFF.

Comment on this clone: Different DNA sequences within this sample yield the same CDR3. The V call is TRBV6-5, the J call TRBJ2-7, with D possibly matching TRBD1 (6 bases). The germline CDR1 and CDR2 sequences are MNHEY and SVGAGI. V was clipped by 0 bases and J by 6 bases, with 18 bases between them. This CDR3 has 16 amino acids. The CDR3 region is CASSYSTAEGVLEQYF. In nucleotides, the CDR3 is TGTGCCAGCAGTTACTCGACCGCCGAGGGGGTTCTCGAGCAGTACTTC.

The chain recombines TRBV7-9 with TRBJ2-7; tentatively, D is TRBD2 (5 bases). Germline V gives CDR1 SEHNR, CDR2 FQNEAQ (reference sequence). This CDR3 region has 13 residues. The ends were cut back, 3 bases at V and 3 bases at J, with 9 bases in the middle. CDR3 amino acids: CASSFEGGYEQYV. The CDR3 coding sequence is TGTGCCAGCAGCTTCGAGGGTGGCTACGAGCAGTACGTC.

The chain uses TRBV28 and TRBJ2-2; weak D call: TRBD2 (5 bases). Germline assignment: CDR1 MDHEN and CDR2 SYDVKM. Trimming took 8 bases from V and 6 from J, leaving 16 bases between them. The CDR3 is made up of 14 amino acids. The DNA of the CDR3 is TGTGCCAGCGGGAGTCCTAGTTGGTCCGGGGAGCTGTTTTTT. This sequence encodes CASGSPSWSGELFF.

V usage is TRBV13 and J usage is TRBJ1-2, with a tentative D call TRBD1 (5 bases). Germline V lookup: CDR1 PRHDT, CDR2 FYEKMQ (reference sequence). CDR3 size: 14 residues. The V gene lost 5 bases and the J gene lost 8 bases, with 18 bases spanning the gap. CDR3 sequence: CASSRRGKDNGYTF. CDR3 bases: TGTGCCAGCAGCCGGCGGGGGAAGGATAACGGCTACACCTTC.

The CDR3 DNA reads TGTGCCAGCAGCCAAGATCGCGGGGAGACTCATGAAAAACTGTTTTTT. It translates to CASSQDRGETHEKLFF. The chain has TRBV4-2 and TRBJ1-4; no firm D call. The germline V gene has CDR1 LGHNA and CDR2 YNFKEQ. The CDR3 consists of 16 residues. The germline V and J ends were trimmed by 0 bases and 6 bases, with 14 bases remaining between them.

The rearrangement uses TRBV19 and TRBJ1-2, with TRBD1 matching over 7 bases. With 7 bases clipped from V and 6 bases from J, the junction kept 14 bases outside the gene matches. The germline V gene has CDR1 LNHDA and CDR2 SQIVND (reference sequence). The CDR3 length is 15 residues. CDR3 in DNA: TGTGCCAGTAAAGTGCTTTCAGGGGGTTCGGATGGCTACACCTTC. This translates into CASKVLSGGSDGYTF. The full variable domain, rest sourced from reference TRBV19 and TRBJ1-2, is DGGITQSPKYLFRKEGQNVTLSCEQNLNHDAMYWYRQDPGQGLRLIYYSQIVNDFQKGDIAEGYSVSREKKESFPLTVTSAQKNPTAFYLCASKVLSGGSDGYTFGSGTRLTVV.

The genes are TRBV6-1 and TRBJ1-4; tentative D call: TRBD1 (6 bases). Germline V gene sequence: CDR1 MNHNS, CDR2 SASEGT. Trimming took off 5 bases at V and 5 bases at J, with 15 bases between the two ends. This CDR3 contains 15 residues. CDR3 DNA sequence: TGTGCCAGCAGTCGCATTACAGGGAGCAATGAAAAACTGTTTTTT. It encodes CASSRITGSNEKLFF.

V gene TRBV11-2 combines with J gene TRBJ2-3; tentative D call: TRBD2 (7 bases). CDR1 and CDR2 (germline): SGHAT, FQNNGV. The length of the CDR3 is 16 residues. Trimming removed 5 bases at V and 7 bases at J, with 22 bases between. The CDR3 sequence is CASSQHYAGGPNTQYF. Written as DNA, the CDR3 is TGTGCCAGCAGCCAACACTACGCCGGGGGGCCCAATACGCAGTATTTT.

The chain joins TRBV5-6 to TRBJ1-6; D unclear. CDR3 length: 12 amino acids. Germline CDR1 SGHDT, CDR2 YYEEEE. Between the trimmed V and J ends, which lost 1 base and 10 bases, there was a span of 6 bases. The CDR3 region has the DNA TGTGCCAGCAGCTTGTGGGCCTCACCCCTCCACTTT. Translation gives CASSLWASPLHF.

V usage is TRBV9 and J usage is TRBJ1-2; TRBD1 is a possible D gene (5 bases). In germline, CDR1 is SGDLS, CDR2 YYNGEE. The CDR3 has 13 residues. V was trimmed by 4 bases and J by 4 bases, leaving 11 bases between them. The CDR3, as DNA: TGTGCCAGCAGCACGCAGGGTAGCTATGGCTACACCTTC. Residues: CASSTQGSYGYTF.

CDR3 sequence reads: CASSIHRGPNEKLFF. The CDR3 DNA reads as TGTGCCAGTAGTATCCACAGGGGGCCTAATGAAAAACTGTTTTTT. V is TRBV19 and J is TRBJ1-4; 9 bases match TRBD1. V shed 3 bases, J shed 3 bases, and the junction held 2 bases outside the gene matches. The germline gives CDR1 LNHDA, CDR2 SQIVND (reference sequence). There are 15 residues in the CDR3.

The chain is built from TRBV16 and TRBJ1-5; 12 bases align to TRBD1. This CDR3 contains 19 residues. The junction had 7 bases not matched to a gene; V was cut back by 0 bases and J by 1 base. CDR1 and CDR2 from the germline V gene are KGHSY and FQNENV. CDR3 sequence: CASSQSPGQGATSNQPQHF. For the CDR3, the DNA is TGTGCCAGCAGCCAATCGCCGGGACAGGGGGCGACGAGCAATCAGCCCCAGCATTTT.

The chain uses TRBV5-4 and TRBJ1-6, with D unresolved. The CDR3 runs 15 residues. Germline V lookup: CDR1 SGHNT, CDR2 YYREEE (reference sequence). Trimming removed 0 bases from V and 5 bases from J, with 9 bases in between. DNA for the CDR3: TGTGCCAGCAGCTTGGCACAGCTAAATAATTCACCCCTCCACTTT. Its translation is CASSLAQLNNSPLHF.

V is TRBV5-1 and J is TRBJ2-5, with TRBD1 as a possible D gene (5 bases). V lost 1 base and J 5 bases, leaving 12 bases between the germline ends. CDR3 length equals 14 residues. Germline V gene lookup returns CDR1 SGHRS and CDR2 YFSETQ. Here the CDR3 DNA reads TGCGCCAGCAGCTTGCAAGTTGGGGCGGAGACCCAGTACTTC. This gives the protein CASSLQVGAETQYF.

V and J are TRBV6-5 and TRBJ1-5, with TRBD1 matching 9 bases. Germline values: CDR1 MNHEY, CDR2 SVGAGI. This CDR3 has 14 residues. Losses at the gene ends were 6 bases for V and 4 bases for J; bases not matched to a gene: 4. For the CDR3, the DNA is TGTGCCAGCAGCAAGGACAGGGGAAATCAGCCCCAGCATTTT. It codes for CASSKDRGNQPQHF.